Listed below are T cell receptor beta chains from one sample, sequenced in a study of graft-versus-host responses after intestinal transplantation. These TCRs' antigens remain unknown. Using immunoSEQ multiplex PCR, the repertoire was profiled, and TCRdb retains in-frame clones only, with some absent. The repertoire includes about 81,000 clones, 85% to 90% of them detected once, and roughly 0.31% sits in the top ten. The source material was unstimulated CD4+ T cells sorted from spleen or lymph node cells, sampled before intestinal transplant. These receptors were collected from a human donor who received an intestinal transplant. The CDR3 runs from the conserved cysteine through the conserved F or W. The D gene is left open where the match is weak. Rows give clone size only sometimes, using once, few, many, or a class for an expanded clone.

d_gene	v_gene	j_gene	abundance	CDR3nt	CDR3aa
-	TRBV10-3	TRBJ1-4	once	TGTGCCATCAGACCGGACAGCGGGGCTGAAAAACTGTTTTTT	CAIRPDSGAEKLFF
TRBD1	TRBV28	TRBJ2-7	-	TGTGCCAGCAGTTTAGTGGGACAGGCAGCCTACGAGCAGTACTTC	CASSLVGQAAYEQYF
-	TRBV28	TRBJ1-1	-	TGTGCCAGCAGGACAACCCAGTCCGTCAAACGTGAAGCTTTCTTT	CASRTTQSVKREAFF
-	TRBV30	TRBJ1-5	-	TGTGCCTGGAGCCCCCAGGGACTTAGCAATCAGCCCCAGCATTTT	CAWSPQGLSNQPQHF
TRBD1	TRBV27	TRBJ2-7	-	TGTGCCAGCAGTTTCTCCTCGGACAGGGTTTCCTACGAGCAGTACTTC	CASSFSSDRVSYEQYF
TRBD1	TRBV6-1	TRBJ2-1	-	TGTGCCAGCAGAAGACAGGGGACGAATGAGCAGTTCTTC	CASRRQGTNEQFF
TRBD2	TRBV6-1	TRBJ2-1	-	TGTGCCAGCAGTGTCCTAGCGGGGGGTTCCTACAATGAGCAGTTCTTC	CASSVLAGGSYNEQFF
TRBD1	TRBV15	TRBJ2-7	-	TGTGCCACCAGCAGTGACCCCAGACAGGGGGCCTACGAGCAGTACTTC	CATSSDPRQGAYEQYF
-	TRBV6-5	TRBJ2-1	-	TGTGCCAGCAGTTACGGCGGGGCCGCCTACAATGAGCAGTTCTTC	CASSYGGAAYNEQFF
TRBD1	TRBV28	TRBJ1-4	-	TGTGCCATCCAGACAGGGTCTGAAAAACTGTTTTTT	CAIQTGSEKLFF
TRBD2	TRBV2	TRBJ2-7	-	TGTGCCAGCAGTGTATTAGCGGGAGGAGGCGAGCAGTACTTC	CASSVLAGGGEQYF
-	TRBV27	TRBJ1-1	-	TGTGCCAGCACCTCCACCGGGGGCACTGAAGCTTTCTTT	CASTSTGGTEAFF
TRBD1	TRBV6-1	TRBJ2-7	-	TGTGCCAGCTCCGGGACAGGGCGACTCTACGAGCAGTACTTC	CASSGTGRLYEQYF
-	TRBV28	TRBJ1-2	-	TGTGCCAGCAGCCCAGACAGTTATCCTAACTATGGCTACACCTTC	CASSPDSYPNYGYTF
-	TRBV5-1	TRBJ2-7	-	TGCGCCAGCAGCCCCAGGACAAATTCCTACGAGCAGTACTTC	CASSPRTNSYEQYF
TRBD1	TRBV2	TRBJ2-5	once	TGTGCCAGCAGTGAGGACAGGGGCTGGGCAGAGACCCAGTACTTC	CASSEDRGWAETQYF
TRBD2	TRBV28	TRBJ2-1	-	TGTGCCGTCACGGTGGCGGGGGGCGGCGAGCAGTTCTTC	CAVTVAGGGEQFF
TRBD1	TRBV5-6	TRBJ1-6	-	TGTGCCAGCAGCCAGACGGGACAGAGATTTAATTCACCCCTCCACTTT	CASSQTGQRFNSPLHF